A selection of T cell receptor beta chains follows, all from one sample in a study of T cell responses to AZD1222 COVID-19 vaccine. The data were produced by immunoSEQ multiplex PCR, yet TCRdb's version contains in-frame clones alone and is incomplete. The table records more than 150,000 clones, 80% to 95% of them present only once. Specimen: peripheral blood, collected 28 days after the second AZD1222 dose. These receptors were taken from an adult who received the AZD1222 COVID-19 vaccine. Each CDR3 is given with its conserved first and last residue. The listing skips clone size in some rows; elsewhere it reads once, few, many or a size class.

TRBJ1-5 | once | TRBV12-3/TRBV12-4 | CASMFQDDQPQHF
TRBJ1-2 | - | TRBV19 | CASSRQETNYGYTF
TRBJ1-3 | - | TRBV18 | CASSPQGVGNTIYF
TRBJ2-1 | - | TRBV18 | CASSELAGKYNEQFF
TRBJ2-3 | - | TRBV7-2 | CASSFNRGGAGDTQYF
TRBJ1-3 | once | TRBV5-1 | CASSLQGPSGNTIYF
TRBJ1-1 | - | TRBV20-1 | CSAPGQGGAFF
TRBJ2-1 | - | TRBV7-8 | CASSLVGGLSYNEQFF
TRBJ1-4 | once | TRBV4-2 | CASSQDLHWTGTNEKLFF
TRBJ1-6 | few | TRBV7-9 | CASRAGTLDSPLHF
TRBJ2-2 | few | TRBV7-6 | CASAASGENTGELFF
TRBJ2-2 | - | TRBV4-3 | CASSQDLPAGRYTGELFF
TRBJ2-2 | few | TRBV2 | CASSVENTGELFF
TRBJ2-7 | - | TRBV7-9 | CASKAGTRSYEQYF
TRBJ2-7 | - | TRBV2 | CASSETGDRVDEQYF
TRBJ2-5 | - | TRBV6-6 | CASTGRNQETQYF
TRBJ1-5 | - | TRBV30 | CAWSPTWGPQHF
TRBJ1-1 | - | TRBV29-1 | CSVEKNLGNTEAFF
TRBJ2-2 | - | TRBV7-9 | CASSLASGGHGELFF
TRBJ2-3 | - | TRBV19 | CASSMGQVSTDTQYF
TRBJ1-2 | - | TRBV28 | CASSPRAENYGYTF
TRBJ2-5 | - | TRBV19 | CASSIGLAGSQETQYF
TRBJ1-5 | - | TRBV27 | CASSSEGRVGQPQHF